The clone carrying this T cell receptor beta chain was observed once. The source of the sample is a study of blood T cell repertoires in COVID-19. Study as a whole: Spain, Italy and the United States supplied samples that represented acute and convalescent COVID-19. Sample material is recorded as cDNA or gDNA derived from T cells, B-cell-depleted T cells, or PBMCs.

How the authors handled the data: Amplification of reference gene primers provided the estimated nucleated cell counts. Sequencing used immunoSEQ multiplex PCR; TCRdb keeps in-frame clones, though not all of them. That table supplies the V and J calls and clone size; D and trimming were determined from the DNA. The table includes about 20,000 clones, approximately 90% detected once. The ends were cut back, 5 bases at V and 4 bases at J, with 26 bases in the middle. CDR1 is LNHDA, CDR2 SQIVND, per germline (reference sequence). The length of the CDR3 is 19 residues. This sequence was found in a human donor with active COVID-19. The donor label of this sample is uncertain. Sequencing was performed on peripheral blood. This chain joins TRBV19 and TRBJ1-4; perhaps TRBD1 as D (6 bases). The CDR3 bases are TGTGCCAGTAGTGCGAACCTCTTTACAGGGACCCACCTTAATGAAAAACTGTTTTTT. This gives the protein CASSANLFTGTHLNEKLFF.